This T cell receptor beta chain was sequenced for a study of blood T cell repertoires in COVID-19. At the level of the study: Spain, Italy and the United States supplied samples that represented acute and convalescent COVID-19. T cells, B-cell-depleted T cells, or PBMCs provided the cDNA or gDNA that served as material.

In the original workflow: Amplifying reference gene primers gave estimates of nucleated cell counts. Produced via immunoSEQ multiplex PCR; TCRdb's table is partial and in-frame only. V, J and clone size are taken as reported in that table, and D and trimming were inferred from the DNA itself. This table holds about 190,000 clones, 70% to 90% found once. CDR1 is SNHLY and CDR2 is FYNNEI in the germline V gene. Trimming removed 8 bases at V and 0 bases at J, with 14 bases between. This CDR3 is 15 amino acids long. The chain has TRBV2 and TRBJ1-3; D not resolved. The material sequenced was peripheral blood. This sequence originates from a man aged 55 to 70 with active or convalescent COVID-19. CDR3 nucleotides: TGTGCCAGCCTGAGGTCAGGAGGCTCTGGAAACACCATATATTTT. It is translated as CASLRSGGSGNTIYF.